The T cell receptor beta chain described here comes from a study of blood T cell repertoires in COVID-19. This table comes from immunoSEQ multiplex PCR, and its TCRdb copy is limited to in-frame clones, with some not included. Of approximately 210,000 clones in the sample, 81% are singletons; the top ten hold about 9.8%. V was clipped by 3 bases and J by 4 bases; unmatched bases: 14. The CDR3 is 18 residues long. The germline V gene has CDR1 SGHRS and CDR2 YFSETQ. This clone was recorded only once. Sequenced: PBMCs or T cells enriched from blood (not recorded which). The chain is built from TRBV5-1 and TRBJ2-3, with 10 bases fitting TRBD1. The clonotype was recovered from a woman aged 45-65 years with acute COVID-19. The CDR3 spells CASSWGQGTSSVADTQYF. The CDR3 bases are TGCGCCAGCAGCTGGGGACAGGGGACTTCGTCAGTGGCAGATACGCAGTATTTT.